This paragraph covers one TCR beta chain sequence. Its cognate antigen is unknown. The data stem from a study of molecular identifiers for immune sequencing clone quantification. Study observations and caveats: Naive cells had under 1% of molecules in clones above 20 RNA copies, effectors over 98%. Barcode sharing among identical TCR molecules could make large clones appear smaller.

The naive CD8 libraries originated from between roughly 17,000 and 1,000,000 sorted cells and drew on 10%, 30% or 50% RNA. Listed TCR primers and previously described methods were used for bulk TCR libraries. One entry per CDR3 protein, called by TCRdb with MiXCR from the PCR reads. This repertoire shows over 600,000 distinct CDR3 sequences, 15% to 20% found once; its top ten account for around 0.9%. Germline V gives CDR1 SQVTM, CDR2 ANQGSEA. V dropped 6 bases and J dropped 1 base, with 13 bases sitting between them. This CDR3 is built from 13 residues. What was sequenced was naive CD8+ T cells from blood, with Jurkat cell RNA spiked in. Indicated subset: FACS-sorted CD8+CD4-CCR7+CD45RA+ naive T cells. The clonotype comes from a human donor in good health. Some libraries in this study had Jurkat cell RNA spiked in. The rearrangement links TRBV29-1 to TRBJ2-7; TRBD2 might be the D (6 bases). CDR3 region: CSVGSGTSYEQYF. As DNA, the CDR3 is TGCAGCGTCGGATCCGGGACTTCCTACGAGCAGTACTTC.